The following is a T cell receptor beta chain sequence with its context. This sample is drawn from a study of T cells in Graves' hyperthyroidism and ophthalmopathy. Amplification of TCR beta CDR3 regions was performed using RNA transcripts as template. During a first-round RT-PCR of the TCR CDR3, the HTBI primer set was used. TCRdb recomputed calls from the multiplex PCR reads with MiXCR, one row per CDR3 protein. The sample includes roughly 240,000 distinct CDR3 sequences, approximately 25% of them seen just once. The germline V gene has CDR1 SEHNR and CDR2 FQNEAQ (reference sequence). Between the trimmed V and J ends, which lost 1 base and 9 bases, there was a span of 10 bases. This CDR3 is built from 12 residues.

The chain employs TRBV7-9 and TRBJ2-7; D gene ambiguous. The receptor's source is a middle-aged woman with Graves' ophthalmopathy. The sample taken for sequencing was blood. The CDR3: CASSLGTWWQYF. CDR3 nucleotide sequence: TGTGCCAGCAGCTTAGGTACATGGTGGCAGTACTTC.